A selection of T cell receptor beta chains follows, all from one sample in a study of cytomegalovirus exposure and HLA in healthy donors. TCRdb's copy holds only in-frame clones and misses some; the assay was immunoSEQ multiplex PCR. The sample has around 140,000 clones, 75% to 80% seen once. The sample taken for sequencing was PBMCs. The receptor set was obtained from a male donor in good health and CMV-seronegative. Both conserved end residues are part of each CDR3. D genes are given only for firm matches. Some rows mark clone size as missing; the rest say once, few, many or name a class of expanded clone.

clone size,J gene,D gene,V gene,CDR3 DNA,CDR3 protein
.,TRBJ1-1,TRBD1,TRBV5-5,TGTGCCAGCAGCCACACTCGGACAGGCGGATTCACTGAAGCTTTCTTT,CASSHTRTGGFTEAFF
.,TRBJ2-1,.,TRBV7-9,TGTTCCAGCAGCTTACTGGACAGCTCCTACAATGAGCAGTTCTTC,CSSSLLDSSYNEQFF
.,TRBJ1-1,.,TRBV27,TGTGCCAGCAGGTTCGGGACAACGATAACTGAAGCTTTCTTT,CASRFGTTITEAFF
few,TRBJ2-3,TRBD2,TRBV23-1,TGCGCCAGCAGTCAATCATATCCCCCGACTAAGGGTAGCGGGAGGGCCGTTGGAGATACGCAGTATTTT,CASSQSYPPTKGSGRAVGDTQYF
.,TRBJ2-5,.,TRBV5-1,TGCGCCAGCAGCCCCACTCAAGAGACCCAGTACTTC,CASSPTQETQYF
.,TRBJ2-5,.,TRBV7-2,TGTGCCAGCAGCCAGACAGTCCAAGAGACCCAGTACTTC,CASSQTVQETQYF
.,TRBJ2-5,.,TRBV27,TGTGCCAGCAGTTTATTATTAGATATGGTTTCGTTGCTCAAAGAGACCCAGTACTTC,CASSLLLDMVSLLKETQYF
.,TRBJ1-6,.,TRBV6-6,TGTGCCAGCAGTCCGCGACAGGAGAAGGATTCACCCCTCCACTTT,CASSPRQEKDSPLHF
.,TRBJ2-3,.,TRBV27,TGTGCCAGCAGCGGACCCCAACTAGGAGATACGCAGTATTTT,CASSGPQLGDTQYF
once,TRBJ2-3,TRBD1,TRBV29-1,TGCAGCGCCCCGGGACAGGCCCCCACAGATACGCAGTATTTT,CSAPGQAPTDTQYF
.,TRBJ1-1,TRBD1,TRBV19,TGTGCCAGTAGTGGGACAGGGAGGACTGAAGCTTTCTTT,CASSGTGRTEAFF
.,TRBJ2-6,.,TRBV11-2,TGTGCCAGCAGCTTACGTGGTAACAGTGGATCTGGGGCCAACGTCCTGACTTTC,CASSLRGNSGSGANVLTF
.,TRBJ2-7,.,TRBV25-1,TGTGCCAGCAGTGAAAGGGGTAAAGGGACCTACGAGCAGTACTTC,CASSERGKGTYEQYF
.,TRBJ2-5,.,TRBV30,TGTGCCTGGAGTGGCGGAGCAGGATTTACTAGGGAGACCCAGTACTTC,CAWSGGAGFTRETQYF
.,TRBJ1-3,TRBD1,TRBV29-1,TGCAGCGCCCGGACAGGGGGTGGAAACACCATATATTTT,CSARTGGGNTIYF
.,TRBJ1-2,.,TRBV7-2,TGTGCCAGCAGCCCCCGGGGTCTCTATGGCTACACCTTC,CASSPRGLYGYTF
few,TRBJ1-2,.,TRBV11-2,TGTGCCAGCAGCTTAGTGGAGGGAGTGAATGGCTACACCTTC,CASSLVEGVNGYTF
.,TRBJ1-1,TRBD1,TRBV19,TGTGCCAGTAACCACCAGGCCAGGGGGTTCACTGAAGCTTTCTTT,CASNHQARGFTEAFF
.,TRBJ1-2,.,TRBV14,TGTGCCAGCAGCCAAGTCCGGACAGAGGGCTACACCTTC,CASSQVRTEGYTF
.,TRBJ2-7,TRBD2,TRBV5-1,TGCGCCAGCAGCTTGGTTACTAGCGGGGGGACCTACGAGCAGTACTTC,CASSLVTSGGTYEQYF
.,TRBJ1-3,TRBD1,TRBV18,TGTGCCAGCTCACCTAGGGACAGTGGAAACACCATATATTTT,CASSPRDSGNTIYF
.,TRBJ2-2,TRBD1,TRBV2,TGTGCCAGCAGTAAGGGACAGAGTAACACCGGGGAGCTGTTTTTT,CASSKGQSNTGELFF
.,TRBJ1-1,TRBD1,TRBV19,TGTGCCAGTACCATAAGCGGACAGGGGGCCTGGGTAGCTTTCTTT,CASTISGQGAWVAFF
.,TRBJ1-5,.,TRBV4-1,TGCGCCAGCAGCCCAAAGGACAATCAGGCCAATCAGCCCCAGCATTTT,CASSPKDNQANQPQHF
.,TRBJ2-5,TRBD1,TRBV4-1,TGCGCCAGCAGCTCGACTGGACAGGCGGGTCAAGAGACCCAGTACTTC,CASSSTGQAGQETQYF
.,TRBJ2-7,.,TRBV20-1,TGCAGTGCAACCAGGGCCCACGAGCAGTACTTC,CSATRAHEQYF
.,TRBJ2-3,TRBD2,TRBV30,TGTGCCTGGAGACGACCTTTGCTAGCGGGAGGATCGGGGGATACGCAGTATTTT,CAWRRPLLAGGSGDTQYF
.,TRBJ2-3,TRBD2,TRBV7-6,TGTGCCAGCAGCTTAGGGGGTGTAGCGGGAGTGGGCACAGATACGCAGTATTTT,CASSLGGVAGVGTDTQYF
.,TRBJ1-1,TRBD1,TRBV25-1,TGTGCCAGCAGTGGGAGAGGACAGGGGGCGATTCGTGAGACTGAAGCTTTCTTT,CASSGRGQGAIRETEAFF
.,TRBJ1-2,TRBD1,TRBV6-6,TGTGCCAGCACCTCGACAGGGGTTTCTAACTATGGCTACACCTTC,CASTSTGVSNYGYTF
.,TRBJ1-6,.,TRBV25-1,TGTGCCAGCACGGGCCAAAGGGGTTCACCCCTCCACTTT,CASTGQRGSPLHF
.,TRBJ2-5,TRBD2,TRBV4-2,TGTGCCAGCAGCACGACTAGCGGGAGTGAAGGAAAAGAGACCCAGTACTTC,CASSTTSGSEGKETQYF
.,TRBJ2-5,.,TRBV9,TGTGCCAGCAGCACCGGACTACTTGGGGAGACCCAGTACTTC,CASSTGLLGETQYF
.,TRBJ1-5,.,TRBV7-9,TGTGCCAGCAGCTTAGGGTCGGGGAATCAGCCCCAGCATTTT,CASSLGSGNQPQHF
.,TRBJ2-5,.,TRBV19,TGTGCCAGTAGTATAGATCGTAAGGCGGGCTGGGAGACCCAGTACTTC,CASSIDRKAGWETQYF
.,TRBJ2-1,.,TRBV9,TGTGCCAGCACCAAATCTGGTGGTACGAGGAGCTCCTACAATGAGCAGTTCTTC,CASTKSGGTRSSYNEQFF
.,TRBJ2-7,.,TRBV6-5,TGTGCCAGCAGTCTCCGTCAGGTGGGCTACGAGCAGTACTTC,CASSLRQVGYEQYF
few,TRBJ2-2,.,TRBV7-9,TGTTCCACCACTTTAGCCGGGGAGCTGTTTTTT,CSTTLAGELFF